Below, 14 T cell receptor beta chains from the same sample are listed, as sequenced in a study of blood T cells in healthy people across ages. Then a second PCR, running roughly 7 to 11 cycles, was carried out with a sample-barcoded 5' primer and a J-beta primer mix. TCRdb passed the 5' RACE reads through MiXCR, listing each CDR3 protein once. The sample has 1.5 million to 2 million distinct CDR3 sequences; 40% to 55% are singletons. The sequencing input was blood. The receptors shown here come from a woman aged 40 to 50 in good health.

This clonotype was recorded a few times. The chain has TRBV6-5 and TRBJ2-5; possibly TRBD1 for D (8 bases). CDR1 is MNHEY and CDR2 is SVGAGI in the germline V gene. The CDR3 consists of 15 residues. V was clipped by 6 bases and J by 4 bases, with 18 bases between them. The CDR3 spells CASRSTGGEGETQYF. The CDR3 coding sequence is TGTGCCAGCAGATCTACAGGGGGGGAGGGAGAGACCCAGTACTTC.

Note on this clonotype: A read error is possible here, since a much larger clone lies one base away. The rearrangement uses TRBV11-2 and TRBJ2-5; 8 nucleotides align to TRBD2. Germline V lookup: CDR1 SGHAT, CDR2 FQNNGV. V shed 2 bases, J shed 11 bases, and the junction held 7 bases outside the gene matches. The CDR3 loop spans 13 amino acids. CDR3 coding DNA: TGTGCCAGCAGCTTACGGGGGGGCAGTGAGCAGTACTTC. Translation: CASSLRGGSEQYF.

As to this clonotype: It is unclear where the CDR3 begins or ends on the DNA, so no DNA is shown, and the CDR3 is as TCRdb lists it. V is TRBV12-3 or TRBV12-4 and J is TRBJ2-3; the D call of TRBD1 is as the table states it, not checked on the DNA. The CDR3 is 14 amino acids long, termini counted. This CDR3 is CASSFGGGTDTRYF.

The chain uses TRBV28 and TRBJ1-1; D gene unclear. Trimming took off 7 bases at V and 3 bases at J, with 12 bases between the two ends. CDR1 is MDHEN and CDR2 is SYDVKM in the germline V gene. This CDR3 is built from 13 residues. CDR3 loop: CASTRYKDTEAFF. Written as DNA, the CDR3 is TGTGCCAGCACCCGGTACAAAGACACTGAAGCTTTCTTT.

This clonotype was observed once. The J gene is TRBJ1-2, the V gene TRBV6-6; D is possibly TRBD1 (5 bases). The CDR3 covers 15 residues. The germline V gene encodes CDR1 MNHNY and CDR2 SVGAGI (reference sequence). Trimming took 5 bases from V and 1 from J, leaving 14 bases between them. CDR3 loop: CASSASGLLNYGYTF. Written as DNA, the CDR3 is TGTGCCAGCAGTGCCTCGGGACTGCTTAACTATGGCTACACCTTC.

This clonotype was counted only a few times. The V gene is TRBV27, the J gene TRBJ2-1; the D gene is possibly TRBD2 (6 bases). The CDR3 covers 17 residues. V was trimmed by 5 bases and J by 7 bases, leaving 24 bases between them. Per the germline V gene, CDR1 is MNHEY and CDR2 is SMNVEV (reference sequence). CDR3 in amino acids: CASSPTLPAPAGNEQFF. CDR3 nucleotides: TGTGCCAGCAGTCCTACCCTCCCAGCGCCGGCGGGGAATGAGCAGTTCTTC.

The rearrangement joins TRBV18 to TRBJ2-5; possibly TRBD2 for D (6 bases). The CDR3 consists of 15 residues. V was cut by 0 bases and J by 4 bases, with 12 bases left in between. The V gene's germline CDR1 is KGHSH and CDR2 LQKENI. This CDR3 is CASSPPGSTGETQYF. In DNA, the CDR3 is TGTGCCAGCTCACCACCCGGGAGCACAGGAGAGACCCAGTACTTC.

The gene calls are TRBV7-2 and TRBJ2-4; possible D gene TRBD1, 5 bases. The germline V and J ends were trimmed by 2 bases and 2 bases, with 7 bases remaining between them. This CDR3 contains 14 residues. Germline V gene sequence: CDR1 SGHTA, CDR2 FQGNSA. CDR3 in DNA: TGTGCCAGCAGCTTAACAGGTTCCAAAAACATTCAGTACTTC. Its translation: CASSLTGSKNIQYF.

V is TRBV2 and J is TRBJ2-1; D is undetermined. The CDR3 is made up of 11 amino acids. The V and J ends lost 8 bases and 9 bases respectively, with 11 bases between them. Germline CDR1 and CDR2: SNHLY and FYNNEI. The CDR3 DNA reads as TGTGCCAGCCTCGTGGCAGGTGAGCAGTTCTTC. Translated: CASLVAGEQFF.

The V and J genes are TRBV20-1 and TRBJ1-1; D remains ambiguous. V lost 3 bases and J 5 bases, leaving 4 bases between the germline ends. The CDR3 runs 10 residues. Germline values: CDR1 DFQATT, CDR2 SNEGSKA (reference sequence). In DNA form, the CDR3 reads TGCAGTGCTAGCGTAACTGAAGCTTTCTTT. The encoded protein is CSASVTEAFF.

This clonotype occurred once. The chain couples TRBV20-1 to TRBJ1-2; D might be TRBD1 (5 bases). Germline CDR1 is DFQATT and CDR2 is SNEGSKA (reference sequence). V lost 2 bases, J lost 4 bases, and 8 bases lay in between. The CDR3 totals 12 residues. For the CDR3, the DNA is TGCAGTGCTAGACCGGGGCTCTATGGCTACACCTTC. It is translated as CSARPGLYGYTF.

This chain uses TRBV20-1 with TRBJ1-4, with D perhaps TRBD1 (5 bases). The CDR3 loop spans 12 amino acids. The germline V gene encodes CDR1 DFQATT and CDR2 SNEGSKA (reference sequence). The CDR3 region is CMGPGPNEKLFF. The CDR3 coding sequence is TGCATGGGGCCTGGCCCTAATGAAAAACTGTTTTTT.

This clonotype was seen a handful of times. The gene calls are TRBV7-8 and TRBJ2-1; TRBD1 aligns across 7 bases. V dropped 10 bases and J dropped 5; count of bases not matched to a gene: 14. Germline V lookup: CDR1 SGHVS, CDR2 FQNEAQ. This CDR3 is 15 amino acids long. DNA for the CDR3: TGTGCCACCCAAAGACAGGGCCGGTTGAACAATGAGCAGTTCTTC. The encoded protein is CATQRQGRLNNEQFF.

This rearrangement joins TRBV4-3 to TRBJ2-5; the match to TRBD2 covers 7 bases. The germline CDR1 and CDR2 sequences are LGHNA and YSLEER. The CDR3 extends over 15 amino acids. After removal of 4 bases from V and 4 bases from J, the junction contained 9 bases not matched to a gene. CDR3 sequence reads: CASSLTRGDGETQYF. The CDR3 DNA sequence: TGCGCCAGCAGCCTAACCCGGGGGGACGGAGAGACCCAGTACTTC.